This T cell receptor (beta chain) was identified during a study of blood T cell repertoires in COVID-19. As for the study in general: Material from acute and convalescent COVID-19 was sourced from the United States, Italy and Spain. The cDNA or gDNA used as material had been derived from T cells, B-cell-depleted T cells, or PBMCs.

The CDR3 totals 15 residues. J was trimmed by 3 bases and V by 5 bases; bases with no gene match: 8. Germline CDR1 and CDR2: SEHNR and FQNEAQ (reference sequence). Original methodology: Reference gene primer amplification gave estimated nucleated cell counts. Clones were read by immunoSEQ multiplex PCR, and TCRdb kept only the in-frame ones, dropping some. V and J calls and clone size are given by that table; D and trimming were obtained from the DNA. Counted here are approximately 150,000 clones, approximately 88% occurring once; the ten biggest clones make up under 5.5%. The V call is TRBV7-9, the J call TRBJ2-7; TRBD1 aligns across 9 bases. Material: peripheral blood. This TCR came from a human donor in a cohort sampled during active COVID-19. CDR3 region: CASSRGQGNIYEQYF. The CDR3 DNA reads TGTGCCAGCAGCAGAGGACAGGGGAATATCTACGAGCAGTACTTC.